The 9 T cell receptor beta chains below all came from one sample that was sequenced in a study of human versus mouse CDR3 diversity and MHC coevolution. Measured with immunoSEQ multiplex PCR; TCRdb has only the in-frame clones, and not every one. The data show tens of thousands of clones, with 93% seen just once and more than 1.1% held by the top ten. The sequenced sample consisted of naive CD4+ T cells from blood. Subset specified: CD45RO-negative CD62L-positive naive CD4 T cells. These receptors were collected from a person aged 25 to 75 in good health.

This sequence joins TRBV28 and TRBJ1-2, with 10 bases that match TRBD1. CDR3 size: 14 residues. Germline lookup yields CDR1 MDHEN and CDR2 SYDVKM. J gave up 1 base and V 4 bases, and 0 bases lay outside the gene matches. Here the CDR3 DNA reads TGTGCCAGCAGTTGGACAGGGGGTAACTATGGCTACACCTTC. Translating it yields CASSWTGGNYGYTF.

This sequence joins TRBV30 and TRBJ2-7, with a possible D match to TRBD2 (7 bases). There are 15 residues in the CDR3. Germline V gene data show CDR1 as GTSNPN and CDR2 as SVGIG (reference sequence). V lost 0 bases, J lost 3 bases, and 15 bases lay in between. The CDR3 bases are TGTGCCTGGAGTGTAAGTGGGGGGGCTAGCTACGAGCAGTACTTC. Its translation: CAWSVSGGASYEQYF.

The CDR3 sequence is CASSLAWGPDYGYTF. DNA of the CDR3: TGTGCCAGCAGCTTGGCCTGGGGGCCGGACTATGGCTACACCTTC. The V gene is TRBV5-5, the J gene TRBJ1-2; D perhaps matches TRBD1 (6 bases). The CDR3 totals 15 residues. V was cut by 0 bases and J by 3 bases, with 12 bases left in between. CDR1 is SGHKS, CDR2 YYEKEE, per germline (reference sequence).

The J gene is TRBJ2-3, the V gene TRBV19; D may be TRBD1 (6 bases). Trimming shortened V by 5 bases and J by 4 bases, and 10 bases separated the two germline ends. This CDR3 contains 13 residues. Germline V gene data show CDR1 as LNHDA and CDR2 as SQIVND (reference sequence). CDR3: CASSSRQADTQYF. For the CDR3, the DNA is TGTGCCAGTAGTTCCCGACAGGCAGATACGCAGTATTTT.

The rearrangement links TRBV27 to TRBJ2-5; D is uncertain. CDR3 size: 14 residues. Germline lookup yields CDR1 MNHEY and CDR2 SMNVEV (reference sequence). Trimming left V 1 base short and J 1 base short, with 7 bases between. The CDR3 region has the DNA TGTGCCAGCAGTTTATTGGGCAGCCAAGAGACCCAGTACTTC. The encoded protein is CASSLLGSQETQYF.

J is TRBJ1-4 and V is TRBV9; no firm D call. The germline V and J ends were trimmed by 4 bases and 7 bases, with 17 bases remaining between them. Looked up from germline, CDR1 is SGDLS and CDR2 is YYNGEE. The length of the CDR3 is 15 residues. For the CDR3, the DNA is TGTGCCAGCAGCCTCTTGGCCCTCCGGGGTGAAAAACTGTTTTTT. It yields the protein CASSLLALRGEKLFF.

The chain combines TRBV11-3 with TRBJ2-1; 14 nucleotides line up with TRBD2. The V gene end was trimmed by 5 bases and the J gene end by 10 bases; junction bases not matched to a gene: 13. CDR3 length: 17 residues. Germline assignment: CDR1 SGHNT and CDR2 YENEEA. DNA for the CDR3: TGTGCCAGCAGCCCAAAAGGACTAGCGGGAGGAGATTTAGAGCAGTTCTTC. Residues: CASSPKGLAGGDLEQFF.

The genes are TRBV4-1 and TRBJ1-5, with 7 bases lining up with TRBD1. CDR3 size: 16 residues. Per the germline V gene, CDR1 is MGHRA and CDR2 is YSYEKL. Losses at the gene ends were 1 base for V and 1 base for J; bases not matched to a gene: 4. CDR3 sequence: CASSQVAGGSNQPQHF. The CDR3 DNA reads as TGCGCCAGCAGCCAAGTCGCAGGGGGAAGCAATCAGCCCCAGCATTTT.

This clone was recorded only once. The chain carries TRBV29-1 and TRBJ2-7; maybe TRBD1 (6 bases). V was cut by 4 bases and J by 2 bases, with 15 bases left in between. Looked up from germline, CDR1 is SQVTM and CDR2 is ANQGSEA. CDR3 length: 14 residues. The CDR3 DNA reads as TGCAGCGTTGGGGGGTGGCAGGGGACCTACGAGCAGTACTTC. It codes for CSVGGWQGTYEQYF.